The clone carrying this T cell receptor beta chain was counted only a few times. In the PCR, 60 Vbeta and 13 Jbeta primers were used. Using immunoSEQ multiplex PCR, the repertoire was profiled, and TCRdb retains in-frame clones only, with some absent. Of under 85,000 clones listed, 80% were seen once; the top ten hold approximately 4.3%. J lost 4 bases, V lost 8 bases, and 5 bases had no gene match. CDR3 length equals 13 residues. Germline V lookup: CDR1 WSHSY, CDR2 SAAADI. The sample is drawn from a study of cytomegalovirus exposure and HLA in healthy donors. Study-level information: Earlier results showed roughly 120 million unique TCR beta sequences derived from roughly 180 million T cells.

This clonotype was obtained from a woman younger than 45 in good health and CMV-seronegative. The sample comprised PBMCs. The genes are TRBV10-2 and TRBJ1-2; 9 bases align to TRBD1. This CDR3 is CASRDRELYGYTF. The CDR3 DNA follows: TGCGCCAGCCGGGACAGGGAGCTCTATGGCTACACCTTC.